This T cell receptor beta chain was captured by sequencing in a study of T cell changes during pregnancy in multiple sclerosis. TCRdb's table, derived via immunoSEQ multiplex PCR, lists solely in-frame clones and lacks some. The sample holds some 45,000 clones, approximately 90% seen once. Germline CDR1 reads GTSNPN; CDR2 reads SVGIG (reference sequence). Trimming left V 1 base short and J 6 bases short, with 13 bases between. The CDR3 spans 14 residues. This sequence originates from a female donor with multiple sclerosis, enrolled in a pregnancy study. The input for sequencing was CD4+ T cells from peripheral blood mononuclear cells, taken after pregnancy. The chain uses TRBV30 and TRBJ1-5; D possibly corresponds to TRBD1 (5 bases). In DNA, the CDR3 is TGTGCCTGGAGTGCTTTGGGGGGAGGTCAGCCCCAGCATTTT. Encoded protein: CAWSALGGGQPQHF. Together with reference TRBV30 and TRBJ1-5, the CDR3 gives the full variable domain: SQTIHQWPATLVQPVGSPLSLECTVEGTSNPNLYWYRQAAGRGLQLLFYSVGIGQISSEVPQNLSASRPQDRQFILSSKKLLLSDSGFYLCAWSALGGGQPQHFGDGTRLSIL.